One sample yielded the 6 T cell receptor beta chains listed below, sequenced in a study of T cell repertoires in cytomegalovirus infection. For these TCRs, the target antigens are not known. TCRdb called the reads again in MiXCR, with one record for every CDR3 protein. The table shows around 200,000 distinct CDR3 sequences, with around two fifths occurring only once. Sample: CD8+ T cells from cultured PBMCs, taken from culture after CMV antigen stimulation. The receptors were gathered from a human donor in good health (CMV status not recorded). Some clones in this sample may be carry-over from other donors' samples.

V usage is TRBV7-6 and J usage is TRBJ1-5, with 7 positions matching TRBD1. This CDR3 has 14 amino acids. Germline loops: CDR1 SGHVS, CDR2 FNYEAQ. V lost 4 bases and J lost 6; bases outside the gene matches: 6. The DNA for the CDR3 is TGTGCCAGCAGCTCGGACAGGAGAGGTCAGCCCCAGCATTTT. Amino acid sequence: CASSSDRRGQPQHF. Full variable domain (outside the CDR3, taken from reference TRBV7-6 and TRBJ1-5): GAGVSQSPRYKVTKRGQDVALRCDPISGHVSLYWYRQALGQGPEFLTYFNYEAQQDKSGLPNDRFSAERPEGSISTLTIQRTEQRDSAMYRCASSSDRRGQPQHFGDGTRLSIL.

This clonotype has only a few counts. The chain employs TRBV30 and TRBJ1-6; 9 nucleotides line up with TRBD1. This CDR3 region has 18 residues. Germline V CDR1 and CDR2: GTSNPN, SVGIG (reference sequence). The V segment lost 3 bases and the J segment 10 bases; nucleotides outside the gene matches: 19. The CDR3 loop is CAWRDTLYSQGARSPLHF. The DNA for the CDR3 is TGTGCCTGGAGAGATACCCTGTACTCACAGGGGGCTCGATCACCCCTCCACTTT.

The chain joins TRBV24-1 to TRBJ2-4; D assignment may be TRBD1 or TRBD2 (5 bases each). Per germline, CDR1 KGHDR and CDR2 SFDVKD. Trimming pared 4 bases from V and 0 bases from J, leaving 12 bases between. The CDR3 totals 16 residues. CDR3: CATSDPRDLAKNIQYF. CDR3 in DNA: TGTGCCACCAGTGACCCCAGGGACCTAGCCAAAAACATTCAGTACTTC.

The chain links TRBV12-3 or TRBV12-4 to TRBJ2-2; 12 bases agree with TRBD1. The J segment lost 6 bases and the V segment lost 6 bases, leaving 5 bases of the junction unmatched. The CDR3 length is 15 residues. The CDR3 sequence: CASSQGQGAPGELFF. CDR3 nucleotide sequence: TGTGCCAGCAGCCAGGGACAGGGGGCTCCCGGGGAGCTGTTTTTT.

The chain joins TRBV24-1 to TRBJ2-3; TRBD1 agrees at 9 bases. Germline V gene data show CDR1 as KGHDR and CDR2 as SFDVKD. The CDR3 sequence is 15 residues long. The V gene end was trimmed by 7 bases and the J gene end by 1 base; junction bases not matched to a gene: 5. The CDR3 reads CATSKRTGGTDTQYF. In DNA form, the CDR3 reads TGTGCCACCAGCAAAAGGACAGGGGGCACAGATACGCAGTATTTT.

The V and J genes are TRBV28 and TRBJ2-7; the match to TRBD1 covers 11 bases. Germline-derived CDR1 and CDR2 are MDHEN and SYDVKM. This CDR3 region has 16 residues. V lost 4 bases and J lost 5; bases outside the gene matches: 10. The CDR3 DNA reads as TGTGCCAGCAGTTCCTCGGGGACAGGGGGGTCCGACGAGCAGTACTTC. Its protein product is CASSSSGTGGSDEQYF.